The 24 T cell receptor beta chains below come from one sample, sequenced in a study of identical twins. TCRdb redid the calling of the 5' RACE reads with MiXCR, one entry per CDR3 protein. The sample includes about 160,000 distinct CDR3 sequences, 3.5% seen only once; the top ten take more than 6.5%. Sequencing input: memory T cells sorted from blood. The receptors originated from a man aged 18 to 30 in good health.

Many counts were recorded for this clonotype. This chain connects TRBV11-2 to TRBJ2-1, with 14 nucleotides matching TRBD2. The CDR3 is made up of 16 amino acids. The V segment lost 2 bases and the J segment 7 bases; nucleotides outside the gene matches: 4. Looked up from germline, CDR1 is SGHAT and CDR2 is FQNNGV. In DNA form, the CDR3 reads TGTGCCAGCAGCTTAACCGGGACTAGCGGGAGTAATGAGCAGTTCTTC. Protein product: CASSLTGTSGSNEQFF.

This clonotype was counted at least ten times. V and J are TRBV30 and TRBJ2-5, with 7 bases fitting TRBD1. This CDR3 contains 15 residues. The ends lost 0 bases at V and 4 bases at J; junction bases unmatched: 8. CDR1 and CDR2 (germline): GTSNPN, SVGIG (reference sequence). CDR3 residues: CAWSVRDRERETQYF. In DNA, the CDR3 is TGTGCCTGGAGTGTTCGCGACAGGGAGCGAGAGACCCAGTACTTC.

At least ten counts were recorded for this clonotype. The chain combines TRBV12-3 or TRBV12-4 with TRBJ1-6; 8 positions agree with TRBD1. V trimming: 1 base; J trimming: 10 bases; junction bases outside the gene matches: 6. The CDR3 sequence is 15 residues long. CDR3 sequence: CASSLVAGGNSPLHF. As DNA, the CDR3 is TGTGCCAGCAGTTTAGTGGCAGGGGGCAACTCACCCCTCCACTTT.

This chain uses TRBV10-3 with TRBJ2-7; TRBD2 might be the D (6 bases). This CDR3 has 13 residues. V was clipped by 2 bases and J by 1 base, with 6 bases between them. Germline V lookup: CDR1 ENHRY, CDR2 SYGVKD. CDR3 in amino acids: CAISEGGSYEQYF. DNA of the CDR3: TGTGCCATCAGTGAGGGGGGGTCCTACGAGCAGTACTTC.

This clonotype came up many times. The rearrangement joins TRBV11-2 to TRBJ1-6, with D tentatively TRBD1 (6 bases). With 4 bases removed from V and 7 bases from J, the gap between germline ends came to 17 bases. CDR3 length: 16 amino acids. Germline V gene data show CDR1 as SGHAT and CDR2 as FQNNGV. DNA for the CDR3: TGTGCCAGCAGCTCACTACAGGGCTTGAGGAATTCACCCCTCCACTTT. Amino acid sequence: CASSSLQGLRNSPLHF. Supplemented by reference TRBV11-2 and TRBJ1-6, the full variable domain reads EAGVAQSPRYKIIEKRQSVAFWCNPISGHATLYWYQQILGQGPKLLIQFQNNGVVDDSQLPKDRFSAERLKGVDSTLKIQPAKLEDSAVYLCASSSLQGLRNSPLHFGNGTRLTVT.

This clonotype has a count of ten or more. The chain has TRBV25-1 and TRBJ2-3; D is unresolved. The germline gives CDR1 MGHDK, CDR2 SYGVNS. The CDR3 runs to 15 residues. Trimming cost V 3 bases and J 7 bases, with 17 bases left between them. The CDR3: CASSDTLSGANTQYF. CDR3 sequence (DNA): TGTGCCAGCAGTGATACTCTCTCAGGCGCGAATACGCAGTATTTT.

In this sample, this clonotype turned up many times. The chain links TRBV29-1 to TRBJ2-3, with TRBD2 matching over 9 bases. Germline V gives CDR1 SQVTM, CDR2 ANQGSEA. CDR3 size: 15 residues. The V gene end was trimmed by 4 bases and the J gene end by 5 bases; junction bases not matched to a gene: 10. CDR3 amino acids: CSVGSSGSFVDTQYF. The CDR3 nucleotides are TGCAGCGTTGGTAGTAGCGGGAGTTTTGTAGATACGCAGTATTTT.

This clonotype was counted at least ten times. The chain carries TRBV5-1 and TRBJ2-3, with 11 bases that match TRBD2. With 4 bases clipped from V and 4 bases from J, the junction kept 5 bases outside the gene matches. CDR1 is SGHRS and CDR2 is YFSETQ in the germline V gene. The CDR3 loop spans 15 amino acids. The chain's CDR3 is CASSTLAGGADTQYF. CDR3 bases: TGCGCCAGCAGCACCCTAGCGGGAGGCGCAGATACGCAGTATTTT. Looking up the rest from reference TRBV5-1 and TRBJ2-3 gives the full variable domain: KAGVTQTPRYLIKTRGQQVTLSCSPISGHRSVSWYQQTPGQGLQFLFEYFSETQRNKGNFPGRFSGRQFSNSRSEMNVSTLELGDSALYLCASSTLAGGADTQYFGPGTRLTVL.

This clonotype showed up many times. The chain recombines TRBV12-3 or TRBV12-4 with TRBJ2-1; D perhaps matches TRBD2 (5 bases). V was pared by 0 bases and J by 4 bases, with 10 bases between. This CDR3 has 15 residues. This CDR3 reads CASSLAGVDYNEQFF. In nucleotides, the CDR3 is TGTGCCAGCAGTTTAGCGGGAGTCGATTACAATGAGCAGTTCTTC.

This clonotype was seen at least ten times. CDR3 DNA: TGCGCCAGCAGCTTGGAGACAGGAGGAGACTATGGCTACACCTTC. Its translation is CASSLETGGDYGYTF. V is TRBV5-1 and J is TRBJ1-2, with D perhaps matching TRBD1 (6 bases). Trimming cost V 0 bases and J 3 bases, with 12 bases left between them. The CDR3 is 15 residues long. Germline CDR1 is SGHRS and CDR2 is YFSETQ.

In nucleotides, the CDR3 is TGCGCCAGCAGCCAAAAGAGCGGGAGGCCACAAGAGACCCAGTACTTC. Amino acid sequence: CASSQKSGRPQETQYF. The chain joins TRBV4-1 to TRBJ2-5; 9 nucleotides agree with TRBD2. CDR1 and CDR2 (germline): MGHRA, YSYEKL. V lost 2 bases, J lost 2 bases, and 6 bases stayed unmatched. There are 16 residues in the CDR3.

This clonotype was recorded at least ten times. As DNA, the CDR3 is TGTGCCAGCAGCTCGGACACCTCGAGAACTGAAGCTTTCTTT. Translation: CASSSDTSRTEAFF. The J gene is TRBJ1-1, the V gene TRBV5-6; a weak D match, TRBD1 (5 bases). The CDR3 consists of 14 residues. Germline lookup yields CDR1 SGHDT and CDR2 YYEEEE. V lost 3 bases and J 5 bases, leaving 14 bases between the germline ends. The whole variable domain, remainder taken from reference TRBV5-6 and TRBJ1-1, is DAGVTQSPTHLIKTRGQQVTLRCSPKSGHDTVSWYQQALGQGPQFIFQYYEEEERQRGNFPDRFSGHQFPNYSSELNVNALLLGDSALYLCASSSDTSRTEAFFGQGTRLTVV.

This clonotype was detected ten times or more. The rearrangement links TRBV20-1 to TRBJ2-7; D is perhaps TRBD1 or TRBD2 (5 bases each). CDR1 is DFQATT and CDR2 is SNEGSKA in the germline V gene (reference sequence). CDR3 length: 14 amino acids. V was pared by 1 base and J by 1 base, with 11 bases between. CDR3 residues: CSARGLAGSYEQYV. The CDR3 region has the DNA TGCAGTGCTAGAGGCCTAGCAGGGTCCTACGAGCAGTACGTC.

Ten or more counts support this clonotype. The chain has TRBV6-5 and TRBJ2-6; unclear D gene. V lost 2 bases to trimming and J lost 0 bases, with 14 bases between them. Germline CDR1 reads MNHEY; CDR2 reads SVGAGI. The CDR3 sequence is 18 residues long. The CDR3 region is CASSYVSGSASGANVLTF. DNA for the CDR3: TGTGCCAGCAGTTACGTCTCCGGCTCAGCCTCTGGGGCCAACGTCCTGACTTTC.

This clonotype was recorded many times. The rearrangement joins TRBV29-1 to TRBJ1-2; D is unresolved. Trimming cost V 3 bases and J 2 bases, with 10 bases left between them. Germline CDR1 and CDR2: SQVTM and ANQGSEA. The CDR3 runs to 13 residues. The CDR3 bases are TGCAGCGTTGATGTCGCCGGGAACTATGGCTACACCTTC. Translating gives CSVDVAGNYGYTF.

This clonotype was observed many times. The chain recombines TRBV10-2 with TRBJ2-3, with D possibly being TRBD2 (6 bases). Trimming cost V 8 bases and J 3 bases, with 6 bases left between them. CDR3 size: 11 residues. From germline, CDR1 is WSHSY and CDR2 SAAADI. The CDR3 nucleotides are TGCGCCAGCGGACTAACAGATACGCAGTATTTT. Translated: CASGLTDTQYF.

This clonotype was counted many times. In DNA, the CDR3 is TGCAGTGCTGCGGGACTAGCGGGAATGCATGAGCAGTTCTTC. Translation gives CSAAGLAGMHEQFF. This sequence joins TRBV20-1 and TRBJ2-1, with 13 positions matching TRBD2. The CDR3 extends over 14 amino acids. Germline V gives CDR1 DFQATT, CDR2 SNEGSKA (reference sequence). J was trimmed by 8 bases and V by 5 bases; bases with no gene match: 6.

This clonotype was observed many times. V usage is TRBV3-1 and J usage is TRBJ2-1; TRBD1 aligns across 7 bases. With 3 bases clipped from V and 4 bases from J, the junction kept 12 bases outside the gene matches. Germline CDR1 and CDR2: LGHDT and YNNKEL (reference sequence). The CDR3 totals 17 residues. The CDR3 reads CASSQSHGTAIYNEQFF. Written as DNA, the CDR3 is TGTGCCAGCAGCCAGTCCCACGGGACAGCGATTTACAATGAGCAGTTCTTC.

This clonotype was recorded at least ten times. The rearrangement uses TRBV20-1 and TRBJ2-5; weak D call: TRBD2 (5 bases). The CDR3 loop spans 14 amino acids. V lost 4 bases, J lost 5 bases, and 17 bases lay in between. CDR1 is DFQATT and CDR2 is SNEGSKA in the germline V gene (reference sequence). The CDR3 nucleotides are TGCAGTGCTACTCGTCGGGGTGGGGATGAGACCCAGTACTTC. Translation: CSATRRGGDETQYF.

In this sample, this clonotype turned up a few times. The rearrangement uses TRBV11-3 and TRBJ1-1; no clear D gene. V dropped 0 bases and J dropped 9 bases, with 8 bases sitting between them. CDR1 SGHNT and CDR2 YENEEA come from the germline V gene. The CDR3 spans 12 residues. The CDR3 is CASSLDLGKAFF. The CDR3 region has the DNA TGTGCCAGCAGCTTAGATCTGGGAAAAGCTTTCTTT.

Note on this clonotype: A read error may be the cause here, since a much bigger clone is one base away. This rearrangement joins TRBV5-1 to TRBJ1-2, with unresolved D. Between the trimmed V and J ends, which lost 1 base and 7 bases, there was a span of 14 bases. The CDR3 spans 14 residues. Per the germline V gene, CDR1 is SGHRS and CDR2 is YFSETQ. CDR3: CASSLRSKRVGYTF. The DNA for the CDR3 is TGCGCCAGCAGCTTGAGGTCTAAGAGGGTTGGCTACACCTTC.

This clonotype has at least ten counts. The V gene is TRBV2, the J gene TRBJ2-1; 7 nucleotides align to TRBD2. Germline V gene lookup returns CDR1 SNHLY and CDR2 FYNNEI. This CDR3 comprises 14 residues. The trim removed 10 bases at V and 0 bases at J, leaving 6 bases unmatched. The CDR3 bases are TGTGCCACCATGAGCGGGGACTCCTACAATGAGCAGTTCTTC. It codes for CATMSGDSYNEQFF.

This clonotype showed up just a few times. The CDR3 sequence: CSARSPGGGSLNEQFF. The CDR3 DNA reads TGCAGTGCTAGGTCCCCTGGGGGCGGGAGTCTCAATGAGCAGTTCTTC. J is TRBJ2-1 and V is TRBV20-1; D might be TRBD2 (7 bases). Germline V gene data show CDR1 as DFQATT and CDR2 as SNEGSKA (reference sequence). The CDR3 totals 16 residues. V lost 3 bases and J lost 6, with 21 bases in between.

This clonotype was seen repeatedly, ten times or more. The chain uses TRBV2 and TRBJ1-6; 10 nucleotides match TRBD1. CDR1 and CDR2 (germline): SNHLY, FYNNEI. There are 17 residues in the CDR3. Germline trimming cut 6 bases from V and 7 bases from J; bases unmatched to any gene: 12. CDR3 nucleotide sequence: TGTGCCAGCAGGTCATCCCTACCGGGACAGGGGAATTCACCCCTCCACTTT. Protein product: CASRSSLPGQGNSPLHF.